This T cell receptor beta chain is drawn from a study of shared clonotypes between healthy human individuals. Notes on the study in general: Sorted-subset sequencing, rarefaction showed, was incomplete despite large depth.

Germline-derived CDR1 and CDR2 are GTSNPN and SVGIG (reference sequence). The CDR3 totals 12 residues. Concerning this clone: Its antigen is as yet unknown.

None of the donors, who were healthy HIV-negative adults, had recently had acute infections or vaccinations. Some clones are missing from TCRdb's copy, which holds only in-frame ones; the method was immunoSEQ multiplex PCR. In the table there are about 1 million clones, around 75% of which are singletons. The sequencing input was memory CD4+ T cells sorted from blood. Subset specified: CD45RA-negative fraction. The V call is TRBV30, the J call TRBJ2-5, with 7 positions matching TRBD2. The J call may be incorrect, as the DNA end agrees better with TRBJ2-7. This TCR came from a man aged 18 to 29 in good health. CDR3 coding DNA: TGTGCCTGGAACTTCAGGGAGGGCGAGCAGTACTTC. It yields the protein CAWNFREGEQYF.